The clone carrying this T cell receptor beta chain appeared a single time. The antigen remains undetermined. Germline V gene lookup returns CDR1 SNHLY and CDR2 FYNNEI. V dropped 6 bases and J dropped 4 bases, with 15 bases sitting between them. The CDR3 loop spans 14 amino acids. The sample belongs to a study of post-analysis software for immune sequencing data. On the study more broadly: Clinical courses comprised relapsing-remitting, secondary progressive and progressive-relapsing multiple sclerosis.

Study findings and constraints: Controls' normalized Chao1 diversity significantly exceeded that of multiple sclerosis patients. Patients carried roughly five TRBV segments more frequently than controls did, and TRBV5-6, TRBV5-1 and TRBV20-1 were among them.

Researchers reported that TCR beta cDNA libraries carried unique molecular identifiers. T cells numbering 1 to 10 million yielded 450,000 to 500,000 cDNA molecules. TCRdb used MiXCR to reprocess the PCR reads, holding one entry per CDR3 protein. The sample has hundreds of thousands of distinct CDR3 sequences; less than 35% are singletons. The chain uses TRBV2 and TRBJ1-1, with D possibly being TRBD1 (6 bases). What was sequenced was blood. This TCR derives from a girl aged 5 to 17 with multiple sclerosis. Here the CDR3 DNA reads TGTGCCAGCAGACTTCAGGGGTTGGGCACTGAAGCTTTCTTT. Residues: CASRLQGLGTEAFF.